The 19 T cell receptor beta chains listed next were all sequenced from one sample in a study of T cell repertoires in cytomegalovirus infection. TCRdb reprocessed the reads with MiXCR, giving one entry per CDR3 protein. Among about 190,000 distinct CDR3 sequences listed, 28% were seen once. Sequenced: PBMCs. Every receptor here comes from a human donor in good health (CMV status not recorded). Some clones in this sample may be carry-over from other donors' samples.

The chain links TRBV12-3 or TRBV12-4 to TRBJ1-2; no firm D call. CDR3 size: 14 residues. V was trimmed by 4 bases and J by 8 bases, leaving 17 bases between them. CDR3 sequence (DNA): TGTGCCAGCAGTTATAATGAGCCCACTAGGGGCTACACCTTC. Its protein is CASSYNEPTRGYTF.

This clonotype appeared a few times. CDR3 nucleotides: TGTGCCAGCAGCCCTAAAACTGAAGCTTTCTTT. It yields the protein CASSPKTEAFF. V is TRBV7-8 and J is TRBJ1-1; D gene unclear. Trimming took 5 bases from V and 5 from J, leaving 6 bases between them. The V gene's germline CDR1 is SGHVS and CDR2 FQNEAQ. The CDR3 sequence is 11 residues long.

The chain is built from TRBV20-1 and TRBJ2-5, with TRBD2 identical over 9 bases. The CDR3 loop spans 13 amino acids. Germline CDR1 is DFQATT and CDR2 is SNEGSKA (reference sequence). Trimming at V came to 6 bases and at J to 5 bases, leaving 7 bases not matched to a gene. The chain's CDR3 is CSASSGGGETQYF. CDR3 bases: TGCAGTGCAAGTAGCGGGGGAGGGGAGACCCAGTACTTC.

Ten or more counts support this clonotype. The CDR3 is CASSLNPGQDYEQYF. The DNA of the CDR3 is TGTGCCAGCAGCTTAAACCCGGGACAGGACTACGAGCAGTACTTC. V and J are TRBV7-6 and TRBJ2-7, with 8 bases fitting TRBD1. CDR1 and CDR2 from the germline V gene are SGHVS and FNYEAQ. The CDR3 runs to 15 residues. Losses at the gene ends were 2 bases for V and 3 bases for J; bases not matched to a gene: 6.

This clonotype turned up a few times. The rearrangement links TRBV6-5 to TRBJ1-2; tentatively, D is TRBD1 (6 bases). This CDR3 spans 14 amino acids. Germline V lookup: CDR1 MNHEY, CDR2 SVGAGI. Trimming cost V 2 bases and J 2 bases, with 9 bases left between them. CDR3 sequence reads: CASSYTGPNYGYTF. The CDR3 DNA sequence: TGTGCCAGCAGTTACACAGGGCCGAACTATGGCTACACCTTC.

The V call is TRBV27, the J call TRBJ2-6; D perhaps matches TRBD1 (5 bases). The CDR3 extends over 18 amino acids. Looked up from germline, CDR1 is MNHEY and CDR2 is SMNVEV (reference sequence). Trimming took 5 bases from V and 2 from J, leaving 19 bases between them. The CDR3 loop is CASSARLPQGTGANVLTF. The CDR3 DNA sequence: TGTGCCAGCAGTGCGCGTCTCCCCCAGGGTACTGGGGCCAACGTCCTGACTTTC.

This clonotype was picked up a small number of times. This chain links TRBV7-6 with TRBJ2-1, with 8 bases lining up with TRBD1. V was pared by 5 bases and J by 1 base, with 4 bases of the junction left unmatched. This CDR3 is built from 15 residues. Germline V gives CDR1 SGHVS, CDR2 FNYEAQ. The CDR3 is CASSPGQGSYNEQFF. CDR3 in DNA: TGTGCCAGCAGCCCCGGACAGGGTTCCTACAATGAGCAGTTCTTC.

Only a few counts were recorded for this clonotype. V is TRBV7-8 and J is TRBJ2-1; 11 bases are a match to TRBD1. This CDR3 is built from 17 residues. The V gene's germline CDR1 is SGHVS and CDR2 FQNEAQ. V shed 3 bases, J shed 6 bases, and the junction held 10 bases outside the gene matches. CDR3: CASSLGSLGTGGNEQFF. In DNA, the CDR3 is TGTGCCAGCAGCTTGGGGAGTCTCGGGACAGGGGGCAATGAGCAGTTCTTC.

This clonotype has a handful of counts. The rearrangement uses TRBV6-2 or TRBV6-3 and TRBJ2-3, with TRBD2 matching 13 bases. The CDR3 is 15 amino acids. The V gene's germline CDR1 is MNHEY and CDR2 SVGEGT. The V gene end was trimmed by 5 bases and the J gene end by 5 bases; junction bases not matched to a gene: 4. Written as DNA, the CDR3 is TGTGCCAGCAGTACTGGGACTAGCGGGGTAGATACGCAGTATTTT. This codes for CASSTGTSGVDTQYF.

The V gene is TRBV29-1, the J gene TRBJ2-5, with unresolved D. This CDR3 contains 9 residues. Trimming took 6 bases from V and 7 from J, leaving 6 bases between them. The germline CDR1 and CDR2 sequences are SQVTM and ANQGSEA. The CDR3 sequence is CSVPGTQYF. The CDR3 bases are TGCAGCGTCCCCGGGACCCAGTACTTC.

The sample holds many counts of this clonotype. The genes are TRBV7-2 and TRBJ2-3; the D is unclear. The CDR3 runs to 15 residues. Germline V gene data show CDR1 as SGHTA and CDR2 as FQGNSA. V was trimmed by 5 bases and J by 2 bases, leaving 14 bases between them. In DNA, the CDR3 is TGTGCCAGCAGCCCCGTGGGTACACTCACAGATACGCAGTATTTT. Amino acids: CASSPVGTLTDTQYF.

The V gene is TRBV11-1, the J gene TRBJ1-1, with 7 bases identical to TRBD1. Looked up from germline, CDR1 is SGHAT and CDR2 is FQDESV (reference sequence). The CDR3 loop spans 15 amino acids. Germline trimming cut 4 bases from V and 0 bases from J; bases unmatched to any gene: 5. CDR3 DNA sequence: TGTGCCAGCAGCTCTACAGGGGCCCTGAACACTGAAGCTTTCTTT. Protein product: CASSSTGALNTEAFF.

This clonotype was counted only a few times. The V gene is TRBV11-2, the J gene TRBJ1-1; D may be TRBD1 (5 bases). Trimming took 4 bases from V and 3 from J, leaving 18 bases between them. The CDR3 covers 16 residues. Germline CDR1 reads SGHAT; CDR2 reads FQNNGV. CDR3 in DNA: TGTGCCAGCAGCTCCCGGACTTGGGGCCTGGACACTGAAGCTTTCTTT. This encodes CASSSRTWGLDTEAFF.

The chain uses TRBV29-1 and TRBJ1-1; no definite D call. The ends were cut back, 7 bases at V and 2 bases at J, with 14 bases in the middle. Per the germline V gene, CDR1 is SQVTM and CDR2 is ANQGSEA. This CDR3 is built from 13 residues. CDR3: CSAMKGYNTEAFF. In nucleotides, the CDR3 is TGCAGCGCGATGAAGGGATACAACACTGAAGCTTTCTTT. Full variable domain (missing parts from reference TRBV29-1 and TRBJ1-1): SAVISQKPSRDICQRGTSLTIQCQVDSQVTMMFWYRQQPGQSLTLIATANQGSEATYESGFVIDKFPISRPNLTFSTLTVSNMSPEDSSIYLCSAMKGYNTEAFFGQGTRLTVV.

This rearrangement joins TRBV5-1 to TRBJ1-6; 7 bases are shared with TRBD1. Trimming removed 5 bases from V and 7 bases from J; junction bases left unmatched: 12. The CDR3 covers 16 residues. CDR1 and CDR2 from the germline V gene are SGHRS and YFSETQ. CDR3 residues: CASSSGTVYLNSPLHF. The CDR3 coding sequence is TGCGCCAGCAGTTCCGGGACAGTGTATTTAAATTCACCCCTCCACTTT.

The DNA for the CDR3 is TGTGCCATCAGTGCCGACAGGTTCCCCTACAATGAGCAGTTCTTC. It yields the protein CAISADRFPYNEQFF. The chain recombines TRBV10-3 with TRBJ2-1; a possible D gene is TRBD1 (6 bases). This CDR3 is 15 amino acids long. CDR1 is ENHRY, CDR2 SYGVKD, per germline. V lost 4 bases and J 2 bases, leaving 12 bases between the germline ends.

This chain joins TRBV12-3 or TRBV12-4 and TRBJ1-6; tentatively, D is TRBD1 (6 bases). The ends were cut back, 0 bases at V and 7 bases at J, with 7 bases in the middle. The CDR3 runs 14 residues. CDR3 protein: CASSLAQGNSPLHF. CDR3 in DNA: TGTGCCAGCAGTTTAGCCCAGGGGAATTCACCCCTCCACTTT.

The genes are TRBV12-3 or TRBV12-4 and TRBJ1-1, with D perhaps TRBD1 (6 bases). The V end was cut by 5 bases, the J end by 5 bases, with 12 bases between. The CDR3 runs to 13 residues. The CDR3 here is CASSLGHETEAFF. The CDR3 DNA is TGTGCCAGCAGTCTGGGACATGAGACTGAAGCTTTCTTT.

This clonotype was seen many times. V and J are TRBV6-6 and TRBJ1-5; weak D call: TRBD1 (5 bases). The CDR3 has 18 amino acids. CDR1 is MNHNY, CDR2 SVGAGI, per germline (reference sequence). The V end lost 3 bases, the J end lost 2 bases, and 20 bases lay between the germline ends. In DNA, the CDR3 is TGTGCCAGCAGTTATCCTGACAGCCTGATATTTGGCAATCAGCCCCAGCATTTT. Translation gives CASSYPDSLIFGNQPQHF.